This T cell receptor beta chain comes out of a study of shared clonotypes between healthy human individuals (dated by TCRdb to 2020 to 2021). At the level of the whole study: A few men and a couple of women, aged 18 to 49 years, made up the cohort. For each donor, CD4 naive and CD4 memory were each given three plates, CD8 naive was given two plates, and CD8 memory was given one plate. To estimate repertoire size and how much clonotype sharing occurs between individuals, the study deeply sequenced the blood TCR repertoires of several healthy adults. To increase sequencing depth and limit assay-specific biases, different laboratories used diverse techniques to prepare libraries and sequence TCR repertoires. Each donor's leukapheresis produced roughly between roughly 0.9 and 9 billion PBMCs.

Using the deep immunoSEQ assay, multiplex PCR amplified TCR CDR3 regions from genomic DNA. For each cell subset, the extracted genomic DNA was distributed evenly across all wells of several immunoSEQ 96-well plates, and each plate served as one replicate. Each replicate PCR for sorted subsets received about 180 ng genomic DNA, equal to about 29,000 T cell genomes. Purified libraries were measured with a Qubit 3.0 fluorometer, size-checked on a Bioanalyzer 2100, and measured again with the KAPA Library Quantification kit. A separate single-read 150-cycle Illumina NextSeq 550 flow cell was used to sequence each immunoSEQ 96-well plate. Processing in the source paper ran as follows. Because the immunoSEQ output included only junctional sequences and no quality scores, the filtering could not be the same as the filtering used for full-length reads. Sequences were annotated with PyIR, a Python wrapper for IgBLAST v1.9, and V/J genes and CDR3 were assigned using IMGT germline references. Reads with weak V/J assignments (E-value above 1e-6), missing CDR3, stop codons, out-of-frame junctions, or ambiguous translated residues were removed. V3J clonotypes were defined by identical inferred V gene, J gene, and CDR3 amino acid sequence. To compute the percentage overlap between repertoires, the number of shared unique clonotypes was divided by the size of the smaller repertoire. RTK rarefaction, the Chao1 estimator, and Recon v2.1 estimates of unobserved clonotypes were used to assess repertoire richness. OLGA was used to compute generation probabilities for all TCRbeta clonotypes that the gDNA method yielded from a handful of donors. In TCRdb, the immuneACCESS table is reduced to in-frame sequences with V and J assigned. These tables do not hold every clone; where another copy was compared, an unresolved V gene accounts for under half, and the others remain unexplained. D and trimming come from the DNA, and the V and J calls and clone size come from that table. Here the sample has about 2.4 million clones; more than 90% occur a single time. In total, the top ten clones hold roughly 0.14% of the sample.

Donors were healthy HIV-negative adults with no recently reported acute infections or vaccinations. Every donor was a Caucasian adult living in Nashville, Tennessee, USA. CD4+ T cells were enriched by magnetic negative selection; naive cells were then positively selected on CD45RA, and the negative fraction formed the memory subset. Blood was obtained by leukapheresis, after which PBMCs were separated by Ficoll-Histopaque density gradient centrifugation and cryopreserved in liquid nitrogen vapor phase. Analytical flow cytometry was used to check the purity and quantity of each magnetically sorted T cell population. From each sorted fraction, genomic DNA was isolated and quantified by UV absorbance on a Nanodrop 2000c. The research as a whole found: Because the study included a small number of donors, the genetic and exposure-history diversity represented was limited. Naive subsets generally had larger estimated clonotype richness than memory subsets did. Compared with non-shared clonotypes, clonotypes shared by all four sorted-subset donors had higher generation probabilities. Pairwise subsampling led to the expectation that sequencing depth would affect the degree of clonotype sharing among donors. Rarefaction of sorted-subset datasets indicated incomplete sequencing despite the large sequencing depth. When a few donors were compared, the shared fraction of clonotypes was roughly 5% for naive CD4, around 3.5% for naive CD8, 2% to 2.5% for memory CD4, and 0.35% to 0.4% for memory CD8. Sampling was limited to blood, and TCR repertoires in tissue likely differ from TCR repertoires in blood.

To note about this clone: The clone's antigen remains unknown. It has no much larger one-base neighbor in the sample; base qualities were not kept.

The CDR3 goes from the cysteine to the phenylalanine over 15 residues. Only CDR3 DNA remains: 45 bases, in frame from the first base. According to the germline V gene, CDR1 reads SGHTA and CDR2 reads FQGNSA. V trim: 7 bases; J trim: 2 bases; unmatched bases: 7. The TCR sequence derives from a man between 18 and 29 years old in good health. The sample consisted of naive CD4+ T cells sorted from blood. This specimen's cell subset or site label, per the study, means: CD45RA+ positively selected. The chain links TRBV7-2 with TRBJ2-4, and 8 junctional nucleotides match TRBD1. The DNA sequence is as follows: TGTGCCAGCATGGACAGGGTGGTGTCCAAAAACATTCAGTACTTC. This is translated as CASMDRVVSKNIQYF. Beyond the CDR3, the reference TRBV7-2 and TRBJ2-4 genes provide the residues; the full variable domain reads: GAGVSQSPSNKVTEKGKDVELRCDPISGHTALYWYRQSLGQGLEFLIYFQGNSAPDKSGLPSDRFSAERTGGSVSTLTIQRTQQEDSAVYLCASMDRVVSKNIQYFGAGTRLSVL.